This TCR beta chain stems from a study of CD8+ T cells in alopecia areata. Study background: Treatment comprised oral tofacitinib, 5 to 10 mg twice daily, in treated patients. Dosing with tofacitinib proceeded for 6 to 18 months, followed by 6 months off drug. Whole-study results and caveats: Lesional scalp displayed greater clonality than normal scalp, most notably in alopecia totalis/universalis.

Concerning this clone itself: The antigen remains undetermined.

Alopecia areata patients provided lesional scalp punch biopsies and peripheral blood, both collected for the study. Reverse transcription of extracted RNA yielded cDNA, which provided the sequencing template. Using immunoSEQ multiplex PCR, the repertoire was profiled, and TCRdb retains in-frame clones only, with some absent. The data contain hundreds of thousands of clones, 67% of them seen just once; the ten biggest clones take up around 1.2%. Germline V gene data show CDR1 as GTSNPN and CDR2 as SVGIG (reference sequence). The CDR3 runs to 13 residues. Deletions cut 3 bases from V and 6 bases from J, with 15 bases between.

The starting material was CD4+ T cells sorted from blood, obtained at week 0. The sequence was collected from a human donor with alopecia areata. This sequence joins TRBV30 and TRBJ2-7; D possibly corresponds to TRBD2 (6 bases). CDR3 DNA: TGTGCCTGGAGACCAGGGAGGCTACGCGAGCAGTACTTC. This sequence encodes CAWRPGRLREQYF.